Listed below are T cell receptor beta chains from one sample, sequenced in a study of T-cell memory formation after mild COVID-19. A single record per CDR3 protein comes from TCRdb applying MiXCR to the 5' RACE reads. This sample has some 330,000 distinct CDR3 sequences, with around a fifth found just once. The sequencing sample was made of PBMCs or a T cell subset sorted from them (not recorded which). Receptor source: an adult woman who had mild COVID-19 (a few samples of this study predate the infection). Cell type and time point are not known. CDR3s include the opening cysteine and the closing phenylalanine or tryptophan. A D gene is named only where the DNA matches it firmly. Clone size appears in some rows only: once, few, many, or a class for an expanded clone.

>TRBD1|-|TRBV29-1|TRBJ2-2
CSGQGADTGELFF
TGCAGCGGACAGGGGGCGGACACCGGGGAGCTGTTTTTT
>-|-|TRBV20-1|TRBJ2-5
CSASGYPGPRQETQYF
TGCAGTGCTAGTGGATATCCGGGCCCACGGCAAGAGACCCAGTACTTC
>-|few|TRBV12-3/TRBV12-4|TRBJ2-6
CASSLRSTAGSGANVLTF
TGTGCCAGCAGTTTAAGGTCAACAGCCGGCTCTGGGGCCAACGTCCTGACTTTC
>TRBD2|many|TRBV5-1|TRBJ2-3
CASSFASGGDNTQYF
TGCGCCAGCAGCTTCGCTAGCGGGGGTGACAATACGCAGTATTTT
>-|few|TRBV7-2|TRBJ2-5
CASSLSAKHPPETQYF
TGTGCCAGCAGCTTATCGGCAAAACACCCTCCCGAGACCCAGTACTTC
>-|few|TRBV19|TRBJ1-1
CASSIDLGAMRGVNTEAFF
TGTGCCAGTAGTATAGATCTAGGGGCTATGAGAGGGGTGAACACTGAAGCTTTCTTT
>TRBD1|few|TRBV12-3/TRBV12-4|TRBJ1-4
CASSSSGTGLKEKLFF
TGTGCCAGCAGTTCTTCCGGGACAGGGTTAAAAGAAAAACTGTTTTTT
>-|-|TRBV12-3/TRBV12-4|TRBJ1-5
CASVPGPNQPQHF
TGTGCCAGCGTTCCGGGACCCAATCAGCCCCAGCATTTT
>-|few|TRBV4-1|TRBJ2-7
CASSQYFSNSYEQYF
TGCGCCAGCAGCCAATATTTTTCAAATTCCTACGAGCAGTACTTC
>TRBD2|-|TRBV4-3|TRBJ2-7
CASSQGGGVLPYEQYF
TGCGCCAGCAGCCAAGGTGGGGGGGTCCTTCCTTACGAGCAGTACTTC
>TRBD1|-|TRBV25-1|TRBJ1-1
CASSDPGGFAPEAFF
TGTGCCAGCAGTGATCCAGGGGGGTTCGCGCCTGAAGCTTTCTTT
>-|many|TRBV7-9|TRBJ2-1
CASSLRGGGRGTTRTYNEQFF
TGTGCCAGCAGCTTACGGGGCGGAGGAAGGGGGACTACAAGGACCTACAATGAGCAGTTCTTC
>-|few|TRBV19|TRBJ1-1
CASSPDPRANTEAFF
TGTGCCAGTAGCCCAGATCCGAGAGCGAACACTGAAGCTTTCTTT